These T cell receptor beta chains were read from a single sample in a study of shared clonotypes between healthy human individuals. Measured with immunoSEQ multiplex PCR; TCRdb has only the in-frame clones, and not every one. The table shows roughly 1,500,000 clones, with 98% occurring only once. The material sequenced was naive CD4+ T cells sorted from blood. The receptors were sampled from a man aged 30-40 years in good health. Both conserved end residues are part of each CDR3. The D gene is left open where the match is weak. Not all rows give a size; the values are once, few, many and, for expanded clones, a class.

CDR3 DNA: TGTGCCAGCAGCTTAGTCGCGGCTGGAAACACCATATATTTT
CDR3 protein: CASSLVAAGNTIYF
D gene: -
clone size: -
V gene: TRBV7-9
J gene: TRBJ1-3

CDR3 DNA: TGTGCCAGCAGCCATGGGACAGCGAACTATGGCTACACCTTC
CDR3 protein: CASSHGTANYGYTF
D gene: TRBD1
clone size: -
V gene: TRBV5-4
J gene: TRBJ1-2

CDR3 DNA: TGTGCCAGCAGTTTAGTAAGCGGGAGCCCCCCATTCTTC
CDR3 protein: CASSLVSGSPPFF
D gene: TRBD2
clone size: -
V gene: TRBV27
J gene: TRBJ2-1

CDR3 DNA: TGTGCCAGCAGTGTGCCAGGGGTGGAGACCCAGTACTTC
CDR3 protein: CASSVPGVETQYF
D gene: -
clone size: -
V gene: TRBV25-1
J gene: TRBJ2-5

CDR3 DNA: TGTGCCAGCAGCCAAGCCACCCTGATCTACGAGCAGTACTTC
CDR3 protein: CASSQATLIYEQYF
D gene: -
clone size: -
V gene: TRBV14
J gene: TRBJ2-7

CDR3 DNA: TGTGCCAGCAGCCAAGGCCGGAGGAGCTCCTACAATGAGCAGTTCTTC
CDR3 protein: CASSQGRRSSYNEQFF
D gene: -
clone size: -
V gene: TRBV14
J gene: TRBJ2-1

CDR3 DNA: TGCGCCAGCAGCTTGGTCGCAGGGGACAATCAGCCCCAGCATTTT
CDR3 protein: CASSLVAGDNQPQHF
D gene: -
clone size: -
V gene: TRBV5-1
J gene: TRBJ1-5

CDR3 DNA: TGTGCCAGCACAATTGGACCAAACACTGAAGCTTTCTTT
CDR3 protein: CASTIGPNTEAFF
D gene: -
clone size: once
V gene: TRBV2
J gene: TRBJ1-1

CDR3 DNA: TGTGCCAGCAGCGCCGGACTCTGGAACACCGGGGAGCTGTTTTTT
CDR3 protein: CASSAGLWNTGELFF
D gene: -
clone size: -
V gene: TRBV9
J gene: TRBJ2-2

CDR3 DNA: TGTGCCAGTGGCCCAGGGGTACAGCCCCAGCATTTT
CDR3 protein: CASGPGVQPQHF
D gene: -
clone size: -
V gene: TRBV19
J gene: TRBJ1-5

CDR3 DNA: TGTGCCAGCAGCCCGAGGGCGGGAACGGGAGCCACAGATACGCAGTATTTT
CDR3 protein: CASSPRAGTGATDTQYF
D gene: -
clone size: -
V gene: TRBV5-4
J gene: TRBJ2-3

CDR3 DNA: TGTGCCAGCAATGGGCAAGGGCTAGCGGGTCTTCTTACTTTAGAGCAGTACTTC
CDR3 protein: CASNGQGLAGLLTLEQYF
D gene: TRBD2
clone size: -
V gene: TRBV28
J gene: TRBJ2-7

CDR3 DNA: TGTGCCAGCAGCCGTGGACTACAAGAGACCCAGTACTTC
CDR3 protein: CASSRGLQETQYF
D gene: -
clone size: -
V gene: TRBV7-2
J gene: TRBJ2-5

CDR3 DNA: TGTGCCAGCAGCTTATCAGGACTAGCGGGAGGGCAAGAGACCCAGTACTTC
CDR3 protein: CASSLSGLAGGQETQYF
D gene: TRBD2
clone size: -
V gene: TRBV7-2
J gene: TRBJ2-5

CDR3 DNA: TGTGCCAGCAGTGAACGACTAGATACGCAGTATTTT
CDR3 protein: CASSERLDTQYF
D gene: -
clone size: -
V gene: TRBV25-1
J gene: TRBJ2-3

CDR3 DNA: TGCGCCAGCAGCTTGGTACCTGATCAGCCCCAGCATTTT
CDR3 protein: CASSLVPDQPQHF
D gene: -
clone size: -
V gene: TRBV5-1
J gene: TRBJ1-5

CDR3 DNA: TGTGCCAGCAGCCAAGGGCTCCCGCTTACCGGGGAGCTGTTTTTT
CDR3 protein: CASSQGLPLTGELFF
D gene: -
clone size: -
V gene: TRBV14
J gene: TRBJ2-2

CDR3 DNA: TGTGCCAGCAGTTTCCAGGGCTCTATCGTGGAGCAGTACTTC
CDR3 protein: CASSFQGSIVEQYF
D gene: -
clone size: -
V gene: TRBV7-9
J gene: TRBJ2-7

CDR3 DNA: TGTGCCAGCAGCCAGCCGGGAAGGCAAGAGACCCAGTACTTC
CDR3 protein: CASSQPGRQETQYF
D gene: -
clone size: -
V gene: TRBV4-2
J gene: TRBJ2-5

CDR3 DNA: TGTGCCAGCAGTCCCCGGGGGAGCGGGATCTACGAGCAGTACTTC
CDR3 protein: CASSPRGSGIYEQYF
D gene: TRBD2
clone size: -
V gene: TRBV2
J gene: TRBJ2-7

CDR3 DNA: TGCGCCAGCAGCCTCGTGAGGGACCCTGGGGCCAACGTCCTGACTTTC
CDR3 protein: CASSLVRDPGANVLTF
D gene: -
clone size: once
V gene: TRBV4-3
J gene: TRBJ2-6

CDR3 DNA: TGTGCCAGCAGCTCCCGGGACGTCCGTTCCACAGATACGCAGTATTTT
CDR3 protein: CASSSRDVRSTDTQYF
D gene: -
clone size: -
V gene: TRBV11-2
J gene: TRBJ2-3

CDR3 DNA: TGTGCCAGCACCGGGACAGAGGTGTCCAATGAGCAGTTCTTC
CDR3 protein: CASTGTEVSNEQFF
D gene: TRBD1
clone size: -
V gene: TRBV6-6
J gene: TRBJ2-1

CDR3 DNA: TGTGCCAGCAGCTTAGGGGGGCTGGCGGGAGGGCGTCGTAATGAGCAGTTCTTC
CDR3 protein: CASSLGGLAGGRRNEQFF
D gene: TRBD2
clone size: -
V gene: TRBV7-6
J gene: TRBJ2-1

CDR3 DNA: TGCAGTGCTTTAGGGGGGTCGGGCTACACCTTC
CDR3 protein: CSALGGSGYTF
D gene: -
clone size: -
V gene: TRBV20-1
J gene: TRBJ1-2

CDR3 DNA: TGTGCCAGCAGTCGGCAGGGACCACCCTACGAGCAGTACTTC
CDR3 protein: CASSRQGPPYEQYF
D gene: -
clone size: -
V gene: TRBV2
J gene: TRBJ2-7

CDR3 DNA: TGTGCCAGCAGTTGGACGGCGGCAGGAAACACCATATATTTT
CDR3 protein: CASSWTAAGNTIYF
D gene: -
clone size: -
V gene: TRBV28
J gene: TRBJ1-3

CDR3 DNA: TGTGCCAGCAGCCCGCGAGCAAACTATGGCTACACCTTC
CDR3 protein: CASSPRANYGYTF
D gene: -
clone size: -
V gene: TRBV9
J gene: TRBJ1-2

CDR3 DNA: TGTGCCAGCAGTGAAGACAGACTCAGCAATCAGCCCCAGCATTTT
CDR3 protein: CASSEDRLSNQPQHF
D gene: -
clone size: -
V gene: TRBV2
J gene: TRBJ1-5

CDR3 DNA: TGTGCCAGCAGGGTACTCGGGACCAACTACGAGCAGTACTTC
CDR3 protein: CASRVLGTNYEQYF
D gene: -
clone size: once
V gene: TRBV6-5
J gene: TRBJ2-7

CDR3 DNA: TGTGCCAGCTCACCGGGAAACACTGAAGCTTTCTTT
CDR3 protein: CASSPGNTEAFF
D gene: -
clone size: -
V gene: TRBV18
J gene: TRBJ1-1

CDR3 DNA: TGTGCCAGCAGCGAAAGGGTAGGCCTAGCGACAGATACGCAGTATTTT
CDR3 protein: CASSERVGLATDTQYF
D gene: -
clone size: -
V gene: TRBV7-8
J gene: TRBJ2-3

CDR3 DNA: TGTGCCTGGGGGAGAGGTCTTGCGGGAGGTATACAGTTCTTC
CDR3 protein: CAWGRGLAGGIQFF
D gene: TRBD2
clone size: -
V gene: TRBV30
J gene: TRBJ2-1

CDR3 DNA: TGTGCCAGCAGCTTAGGACAGCGACAAGGCTATGGCTACACCTTC
CDR3 protein: CASSLGQRQGYGYTF
D gene: -
clone size: -
V gene: TRBV11-2
J gene: TRBJ1-2

CDR3 DNA: TGTGCCAGCAGTTACAACAGTTTAACTGGGGCCCAGTACTTC
CDR3 protein: CASSYNSLTGAQYF
D gene: -
clone size: once
V gene: TRBV6-5
J gene: TRBJ2-5

CDR3 DNA: TGTGCCAGCAGCGTAACTAGCGGCCCTTACAATGAGCAGTTCTTC
CDR3 protein: CASSVTSGPYNEQFF
D gene: TRBD2
clone size: -
V gene: TRBV9
J gene: TRBJ2-1

CDR3 DNA: TGCGCCAGCAGCTTGGAGGTCTCCTACAATGAGCAGTTCTTC
CDR3 protein: CASSLEVSYNEQFF
D gene: -
clone size: -
V gene: TRBV5-1
J gene: TRBJ2-1

CDR3 DNA: TGTGCCAGCAGCTTAGGGACAGGTGAAGCTTTCTTT
CDR3 protein: CASSLGTGEAFF
D gene: TRBD1
clone size: -
V gene: TRBV11-1
J gene: TRBJ1-1

CDR3 DNA: TGTGCCATCACCCTAGACAGGGCCTCGCCTGGAAACACCATATATTTT
CDR3 protein: CAITLDRASPGNTIYF
D gene: TRBD1
clone size: -
V gene: TRBV10-3
J gene: TRBJ1-3

CDR3 DNA: TGTGCCAGTAGTAGAGCGGGGAACTCCTACGAGCAGTACTTC
CDR3 protein: CASSRAGNSYEQYF
D gene: TRBD2
clone size: -
V gene: TRBV19
J gene: TRBJ2-7

CDR3 DNA: TGTGCCAGCAGTTCAGGTCCTGGAAACACCATATATTTT
CDR3 protein: CASSSGPGNTIYF
D gene: -
clone size: -
V gene: TRBV11-3
J gene: TRBJ1-3

CDR3 DNA: TGTGCCTGGACCTTGACAGGTGTAAATGAAAAACTGTTTTTT
CDR3 protein: CAWTLTGVNEKLFF
D gene: -
clone size: -
V gene: TRBV30
J gene: TRBJ1-4

CDR3 DNA: TGTGCCAGCACTCATGGGGGATATGAGCAGTTCTTC
CDR3 protein: CASTHGGYEQFF
D gene: -
clone size: -
V gene: TRBV7-2
J gene: TRBJ2-1

CDR3 DNA: TGCGCCAGCAAACAGACTAGCGGAGGTTTGGATGAGCAGTTCTTC
CDR3 protein: CASKQTSGGLDEQFF
D gene: TRBD2
clone size: once
V gene: TRBV10-2
J gene: TRBJ2-1

CDR3 DNA: TGTGCCAGCAGTGTAAATAACGGGGAGCAGTACTTC
CDR3 protein: CASSVNNGEQYF
D gene: -
clone size: -
V gene: TRBV5-4
J gene: TRBJ2-7

CDR3 DNA: TGTGCCATCAGTGGGCCGGGACAGGGGGCGTTCGGCAACTCTGGGGCCAACGTCCTGACTTTC
CDR3 protein: CAISGPGQGAFGNSGANVLTF
D gene: TRBD1
clone size: -
V gene: TRBV10-3
J gene: TRBJ2-6

CDR3 DNA: TGTGCCAGCAGCCTACCGGGACTAGACACAGATACGCAGTATTTT
CDR3 protein: CASSLPGLDTDTQYF
D gene: TRBD2
clone size: -
V gene: TRBV11-2
J gene: TRBJ2-3

CDR3 DNA: TGTGCTAGCAGCCCCGGGACAGGGCCCTACAATGAGCAGTTCTTC
CDR3 protein: CASSPGTGPYNEQFF
D gene: TRBD1
clone size: -
V gene: TRBV7-7
J gene: TRBJ2-1

CDR3 DNA: TGTGCCAGCAGTTACGAACGGGTCCCGGTGGGAGCTTTCTTT
CDR3 protein: CASSYERVPVGAFF
D gene: -
clone size: -
V gene: TRBV6-5
J gene: TRBJ1-1

CDR3 DNA: TGCGCCAGCAGCCAAGATTCGGGAGATCGGAACACTGAAGCTTTCTTT
CDR3 protein: CASSQDSGDRNTEAFF
D gene: -
clone size: once
V gene: TRBV4-3
J gene: TRBJ1-1

CDR3 DNA: TGTGCCAGCTCACCACTCCCTTTTCCGAACACCGGGGAGCTGTTTTTT
CDR3 protein: CASSPLPFPNTGELFF
D gene: -
clone size: -
V gene: TRBV18
J gene: TRBJ2-2

CDR3 DNA: TGTGCCAGCAGCGTAACGGGGCCGGGTGGCGGGGCGATCTACAATGAGCAGTTCTTC
CDR3 protein: CASSVTGPGGGAIYNEQFF
D gene: -
clone size: -
V gene: TRBV9
J gene: TRBJ2-1

CDR3 DNA: TGTGCCAGCAGCTTACGGCAGGCGCAAAGCTCCTACGAGCAGTACTTC
CDR3 protein: CASSLRQAQSSYEQYF
D gene: -
clone size: -
V gene: TRBV11-2
J gene: TRBJ2-7

CDR3 DNA: TGCGCCAGCAGCTTGGGGGACAGGGGGTACTATGGCTACACCTTC
CDR3 protein: CASSLGDRGYYGYTF
D gene: TRBD1
clone size: -
V gene: TRBV5-1
J gene: TRBJ1-2

CDR3 DNA: TGCGCCAGCATTTTAGGGAATGGGGATGAGCAGTTCTTC
CDR3 protein: CASILGNGDEQFF
D gene: -
clone size: -
V gene: TRBV5-1
J gene: TRBJ2-1

CDR3 DNA: TGTGCCAGCAGTAGGACAGTGAGCAATCAGCCCCAGCATTTT
CDR3 protein: CASSRTVSNQPQHF
D gene: -
clone size: -
V gene: TRBV6-5
J gene: TRBJ1-5

CDR3 DNA: TGTGCCAGCAGCTTGGTGTTTAGCGGGATTTACCAAGAGACCCAGTACTTC
CDR3 protein: CASSLVFSGIYQETQYF
D gene: TRBD2
clone size: -
V gene: TRBV5-5
J gene: TRBJ2-5